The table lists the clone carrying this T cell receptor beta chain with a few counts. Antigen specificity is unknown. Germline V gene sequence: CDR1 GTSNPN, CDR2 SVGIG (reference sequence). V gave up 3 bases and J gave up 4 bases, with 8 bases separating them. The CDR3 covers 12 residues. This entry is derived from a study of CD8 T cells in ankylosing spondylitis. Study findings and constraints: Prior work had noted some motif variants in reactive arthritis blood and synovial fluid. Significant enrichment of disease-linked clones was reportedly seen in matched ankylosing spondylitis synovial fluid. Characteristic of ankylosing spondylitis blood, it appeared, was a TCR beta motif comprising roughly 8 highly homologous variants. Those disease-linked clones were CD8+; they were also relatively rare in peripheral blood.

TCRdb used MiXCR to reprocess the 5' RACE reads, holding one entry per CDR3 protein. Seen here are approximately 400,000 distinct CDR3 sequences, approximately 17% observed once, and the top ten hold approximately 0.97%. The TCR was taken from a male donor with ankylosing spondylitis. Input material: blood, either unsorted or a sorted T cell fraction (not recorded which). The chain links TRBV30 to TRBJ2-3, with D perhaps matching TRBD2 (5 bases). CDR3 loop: CAWSPGSDTQYF. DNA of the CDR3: TGTGCCTGGAGCCCGGGGTCAGATACGCAGTATTTT.